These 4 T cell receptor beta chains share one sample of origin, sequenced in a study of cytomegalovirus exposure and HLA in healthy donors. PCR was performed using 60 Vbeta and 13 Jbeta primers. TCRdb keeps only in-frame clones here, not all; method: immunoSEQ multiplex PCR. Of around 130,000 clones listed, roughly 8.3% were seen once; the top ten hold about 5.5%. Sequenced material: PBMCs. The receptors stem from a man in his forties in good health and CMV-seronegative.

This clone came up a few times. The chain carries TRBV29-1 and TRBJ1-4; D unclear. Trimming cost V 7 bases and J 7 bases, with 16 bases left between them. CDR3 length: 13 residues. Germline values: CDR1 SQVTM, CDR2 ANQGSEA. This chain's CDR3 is CSAMTWRGEKLFF. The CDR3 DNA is TGCAGCGCTATGACCTGGCGGGGTGAAAAACTGTTTTTT.

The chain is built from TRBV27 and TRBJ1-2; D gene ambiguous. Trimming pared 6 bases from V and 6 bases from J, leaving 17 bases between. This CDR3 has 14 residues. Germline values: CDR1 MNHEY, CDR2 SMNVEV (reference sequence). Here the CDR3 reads CASSPRNSVDGYTF. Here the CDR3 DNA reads TGTGCCAGCAGCCCCCGAAATTCAGTTGATGGCTACACCTTC.

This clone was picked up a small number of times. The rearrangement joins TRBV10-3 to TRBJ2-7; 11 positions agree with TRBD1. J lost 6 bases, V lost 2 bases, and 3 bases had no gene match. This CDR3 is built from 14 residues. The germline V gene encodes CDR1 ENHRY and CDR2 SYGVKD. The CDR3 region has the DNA TGTGCCATCAGTGAGGGACAGGGGGCCGGCGAGCAGTACTTC. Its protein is CAISEGQGAGEQYF.

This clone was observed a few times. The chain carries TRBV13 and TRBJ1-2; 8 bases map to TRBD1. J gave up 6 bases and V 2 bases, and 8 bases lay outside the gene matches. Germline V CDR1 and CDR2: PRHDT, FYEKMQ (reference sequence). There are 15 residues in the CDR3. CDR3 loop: CASSLSRGRANGYTF. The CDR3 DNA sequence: TGTGCCAGCAGCTTATCCAGGGGGCGCGCGAATGGCTACACCTTC.